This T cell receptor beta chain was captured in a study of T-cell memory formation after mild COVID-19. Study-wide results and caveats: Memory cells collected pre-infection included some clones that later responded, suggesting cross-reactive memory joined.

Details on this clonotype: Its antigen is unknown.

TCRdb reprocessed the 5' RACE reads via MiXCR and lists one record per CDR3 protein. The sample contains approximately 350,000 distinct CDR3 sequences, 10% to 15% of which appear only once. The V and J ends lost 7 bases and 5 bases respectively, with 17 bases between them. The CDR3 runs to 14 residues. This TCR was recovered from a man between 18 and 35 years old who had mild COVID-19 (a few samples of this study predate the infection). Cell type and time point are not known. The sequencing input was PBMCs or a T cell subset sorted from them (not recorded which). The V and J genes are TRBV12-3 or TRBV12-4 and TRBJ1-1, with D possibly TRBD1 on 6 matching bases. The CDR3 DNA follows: TGTGCCAGCACCCTTAGCCAGGGGAGGACTGAAGCTTTCTTT. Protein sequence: CASTLSQGRTEAFF.